The entry below gives a single T cell receptor beta chain sequence along with its context. This sample is part of a study of blood T cell repertoires in COVID-19. Trimming took 5 bases from V and 1 from J; bases not matched to a gene: 5. Germline lookup yields CDR1 SGHAT and CDR2 FQNNGV. There are 15 residues in the CDR3. Sequencing was performed with immunoSEQ multiplex PCR; in TCRdb, only in-frame clones are kept and a portion is missing. Of tens of thousands of clones in the sample, approximately 85% are singletons; the top ten hold about a third. The rearrangement uses TRBV11-2 and TRBJ2-5; 9 bases match TRBD1. This TCR was sampled from a woman of 80 years or more with acute or convalescent COVID-19. Source material: peripheral blood. The CDR3 protein is CASSRTGALQETQYF. The CDR3, as DNA: TGTGCCAGCAGCCGGACAGGGGCTCTCCAAGAGACCCAGTACTTC.